Below, 17 T cell receptor beta chains from the same sample are listed, as sequenced in a study of response to subunit inactivated influenza vaccine. TCRdb independently ran MiXCR on the RT-PCR reads; one entry per CDR3 protein. There are around 600,000 distinct CDR3 sequences in the sample; about 11% occur only once, and 8% to 13% lies in the top ten. This sample was shared with a second study, whose subject was T cells expressing NK-cell markers. From that study: The TCR beta cDNA came from 5'RACE template switching with UMIs.

The sequencing used PBMCs from blood, collected on the day of vaccination. The receptors were sampled from a man aged 45-60 years who received an inactivated influenza vaccine.

The chain is built from TRBV7-2 and TRBJ2-1; possibly TRBD1 or TRBD2 for D (6 bases each). CDR3 size: 19 residues. Trimming took off 0 bases at V and 2 bases at J, with 20 bases between the two ends. Germline V gene sequence: CDR1 SGHTA, CDR2 FQGNSA. CDR3 nucleotides: TGTGCCAGCAGCTTAGCCACCAGGGGAGGAAGAGACCCCTACAATGAGCAGTTCTTC. Translation: CASSLATRGGRDPYNEQFF. Together with reference TRBV7-2 and TRBJ2-1, the CDR3 gives the full variable domain: GAGVSQSPSNKVTEKGKDVELRCDPISGHTALYWYRQSLGQGLEFLIYFQGNSAPDKSGLPSDRFSAERTGGSVSTLTIQRTQQEDSAVYLCASSLATRGGRDPYNEQFFGPGTRLTVL.

In its sample, this clonotype was seen many times. The chain joins TRBV30 to TRBJ1-2, with TRBD1 matching over 8 bases. CDR3 length equals 14 residues. Germline trimming cut 8 bases from V and 4 bases from J; bases unmatched to any gene: 12. Germline assignment: CDR1 GTSNPN and CDR2 SVGIG (reference sequence). In nucleotides, the CDR3 is TGTGCCGGCGGACAGGGACAGTATATCTATGGCTACACCTTC. Translation: CAGGQGQYIYGYTF.

This clonotype has more than one count but fewer than ten. The V gene is TRBV4-2, the J gene TRBJ2-3; 10 nucleotides agree with TRBD2. CDR1 LGHNA and CDR2 YNFKEQ come from the germline V gene. The CDR3 is made up of 14 amino acids. The V gene end was trimmed by 10 bases and the J gene end by 3 bases; junction bases not matched to a gene: 7. CDR3 sequence reads: CATKGLADTDTQYF. CDR3 DNA sequence: TGTGCCACCAAAGGACTAGCGGATACAGATACGCAGTATTTT.

The CDR3, as DNA: TGTGCCAGCAGCCCCGGGAGGGGGCCCACCGGGGAGCTGTTTTTT. Translated, it gives CASSPGRGPTGELFF. The rearrangement joins TRBV12-3 or TRBV12-4 to TRBJ2-2; D perhaps matches TRBD2 (8 bases). The V and J ends lost 6 bases and 4 bases respectively, with 15 bases between them. The CDR3 spans 15 residues.

The gene calls are TRBV28 and TRBJ1-5; maybe TRBD1 (6 bases). The germline V gene encodes CDR1 MDHEN and CDR2 SYDVKM. With 7 bases removed from V and 7 bases from J, the gap between germline ends came to 20 bases. This CDR3 is built from 15 residues. The CDR3 region is CASNPLGGGSQPQHF. CDR3 DNA: TGTGCCAGCAACCCTTTAGGGGGGGGTAGCCAGCCCCAGCATTTT.

This clonotype was detected only a few times. The rearrangement joins TRBV29-1 to TRBJ1-1; no firm D call. The CDR3 is 11 amino acids. Germline CDR1 SQVTM, CDR2 ANQGSEA. The V gene lost 8 bases and the J gene lost 11 bases, with 18 bases spanning the gap. CDR3 coding DNA: TGCAGCACTGGGCCCTATAGTGCGGCTTTCTTT. As protein: CSTGPYSAAFF.

The table lists this clonotype with a few counts. The rearrangement uses TRBV20-1 and TRBJ2-2, with TRBD2 matching 9 bases. Trimming cost V 3 bases and J 4 bases; bases outside gene matches: 3. The CDR3 extends over 14 amino acids. Germline V gene sequence: CDR1 DFQATT, CDR2 SNEGSKA (reference sequence). CDR3 sequence reads: CSARPSGATGELFF. The CDR3 DNA reads as TGCAGTGCTAGGCCTAGCGGGGCCACCGGGGAGCTGTTTTTT.

This clonotype was observed a handful of times. V gene TRBV6-1 combines with J gene TRBJ2-7; tentative D call: TRBD2 (5 bases). Per the germline V gene, CDR1 is MNHNS and CDR2 is SASEGT. V lost 6 bases and J 2 bases, leaving 14 bases between the germline ends. This CDR3 spans 14 amino acids. The CDR3 DNA is TGTGCCAGCAGCCCCGGGATAGGGACCTACGAGCAGTACTTC. This gives the protein CASSPGIGTYEQYF.

This chain links TRBV24-1 with TRBJ2-7, with 8 bases aligning to TRBD1. The V gene's germline CDR1 is KGHDR and CDR2 SFDVKD. The length of the CDR3 is 15 residues. Trimming at V came to 0 bases and at J to 5 bases, leaving 5 bases not matched to a gene. For the CDR3, the DNA is TGTGCCACCAGTGATTTGGGCAGGGGACAGGACGAGCAGTACTTC. It codes for CATSDLGRGQDEQYF.

This clonotype has more than one count but fewer than ten. The junction departs from the called germline gene at one end, perhaps through a read error. This chain joins TRBV7-9 and TRBJ1-2; TRBD1 agrees at 7 bases. CDR3 length equals 14 residues. Germline CDR1 is SEHNR and CDR2 is FQNEAQ (reference sequence). The chain's CDR3 is CASSNRTTGWAVAF. DNA for the CDR3: TGTGCCAGCAGCAACCGGACGACAGGGTGGGCAGTGGCCTTC.

The chain is built from TRBV6-5 and TRBJ2-3; TRBD1 matches 7 bases. The trim removed 0 bases at V and 4 bases at J, leaving 4 bases unmatched. This CDR3 comprises 15 residues. Per germline, CDR1 MNHEY and CDR2 SVGAGI. The CDR3 DNA reads TGTGCCAGCAGTTACTCGAACAGGGGCTCAGATACGCAGTATTTT. It specifies CASSYSNRGSDTQYF.

DNA for the CDR3: TGCAGTGCTAGTGGAGGGCTCGTAACCTACGAGCAGTACTTC. It codes for CSASGGLVTYEQYF. The chain uses TRBV20-1 and TRBJ2-7, with D possibly TRBD2 on 6 matching bases. The CDR3 extends over 14 amino acids. Trimming removed 3 bases at V and 2 bases at J, with 14 bases between. Germline values: CDR1 DFQATT, CDR2 SNEGSKA (reference sequence).

The J gene is TRBJ2-2, the V gene TRBV5-1; 8 bases are a match to TRBD1. The CDR3 covers 16 residues. Per germline, CDR1 SGHRS and CDR2 YFSETQ. Germline trimming cut 4 bases from V and 6 bases from J; bases unmatched to any gene: 11. In DNA form, the CDR3 reads TGCGCCAGCAGCCGCGGACAGGGAATCCTCTCCGGGGAGCTGTTTTTT. Its protein product is CASSRGQGILSGELFF.

This clonotype was detected a few times. The chain links TRBV6-1 to TRBJ2-1, with 9 bases that match TRBD2. The CDR3 consists of 16 residues. Germline V gives CDR1 MNHNS, CDR2 SASEGT. V was clipped by 5 bases and J by 7 bases; unmatched bases: 12. This CDR3 is CASSKTSGQIRNEQFF. CDR3 DNA: TGTGCCAGCAGTAAGACTAGCGGCCAAATACGGAATGAGCAGTTCTTC.

This clonotype has only a few counts. The chain has TRBV19 and TRBJ1-2; 10 nucleotides match TRBD1. The ends lost 7 bases at V and 1 base at J; junction bases unmatched: 6. Germline values: CDR1 LNHDA, CDR2 SQIVND (reference sequence). The CDR3 runs to 15 residues. DNA for the CDR3: TGTGCCAGTACCGAGACAGGGGGCCTTAACTATGGCTACACCTTC. Translating it yields CASTETGGLNYGYTF.

This chain links TRBV11-2 with TRBJ2-1, with TRBD2 identical over 13 bases. This CDR3 contains 18 residues. The ends lost 1 base at V and 1 base at J; junction bases unmatched: 4. The germline gives CDR1 SGHAT, CDR2 FQNNGV. The CDR3 DNA follows: TGTGCCAGCAGCTTAGTCGGGACTAGCGGGGTATCCTACAATGAGCAGTTCTTC. It translates to CASSLVGTSGVSYNEQFF. Variable domain in full (rest from reference TRBV11-2 and TRBJ2-1): EAGVAQSPRYKIIEKRQSVAFWCNPISGHATLYWYQQILGQGPKLLIQFQNNGVVDDSQLPKDRFSAERLKGVDSTLKIQPAKLEDSAVYLCASSLVGTSGVSYNEQFFGPGTRLTVL.

This clonotype has only a few counts. This chain links TRBV4-3 with TRBJ2-1; D might be TRBD2 (7 bases). Between the trimmed V and J ends, which lost 2 bases and 6 bases, there was a span of 20 bases. The CDR3 length is 17 residues. Germline V gene data show CDR1 as LGHNA and CDR2 as YSLEER. The CDR3 nucleotides are TGCGCCAGCAGCCAACTCCTTGAAGGGAGGGGGTCCAATGAGCAGTTCTTC. Translated: CASSQLLEGRGSNEQFF.